The T cell receptor (beta chain) described here comes from a study of response to subunit inactivated influenza vaccine. Via MiXCR, TCRdb re-called the RT-PCR reads, giving one row per CDR3 protein. The sample holds 500,000 to 600,000 distinct CDR3 sequences, about 11% seen once. CDR3 length: 15 residues. V lost 4 bases and J lost 7, with 16 bases in between. The germline V gene has CDR1 LGHDT and CDR2 YNNKEL (reference sequence). The same data also went into a second study, on T cells expressing NK-cell markers. That work adds: A 5'RACE template switching approach incorporating UMIs was used to make TCR beta cDNA. Dominant NKG2C+ clonotype frequencies of about 1.0-7.0% of CD8+ T cells were measured in more than five donors.

The receptor was derived from a man aged 45-65 years who received an inactivated influenza vaccine. V usage is TRBV3-1 and J usage is TRBJ1-4; D perhaps matches TRBD1 (6 bases). The sequencing used PBMCs from blood, collected on the day of vaccination. CDR3 region: CASSPSSGVGEKLFF. The CDR3 nucleotides are TGTGCCAGCAGCCCATCCTCAGGGGTGGGTGAAAAACTGTTTTTT.